This note documents a single TCR beta chain sequence. Its antigen remains unknown. The sample originates from a study of PD-1 blockade in classical Hodgkin lymphoma. Whole-study results and caveats: By C4D1, CD4+ diversity increased significantly, especially in complete responders.

This table comes from immunoSEQ multiplex PCR, and its TCRdb copy is limited to in-frame clones, with some not included. The data hold some 32,000 clones, with 80% to 90% observed a single time. Trimming took 10 bases from V and 0 from J; bases not matched to a gene: 8. The CDR3 is 14 amino acids. Germline values: CDR1 KGHSH, CDR2 LQKENI. Each patient's relapse followed autologous stem cell transplantation, and brentuximab vedotin exposure varied. The receptor's source is a human donor with classical Hodgkin lymphoma. The source was peripheral blood mononuclear cells (PBMCs), collected at baseline. The rearrangement uses TRBV18 and TRBJ1-1, with TRBD1 identical over 7 bases. The CDR3, as DNA: TGTGCCACTCAAGGGGGACAGATGAACACTGAAGCTTTCTTT. Translated, it gives CATQGGQMNTEAFF.